The 26 T cell receptor beta chains listed next were all sequenced from one sample in a study of lung T cells in sarcoidosis with Löfgren's syndrome (dated by TCRdb to 2017 to 2019). The data were produced on an Illumina MiSeq. TCRdb trimmed the raw reads at Q25, called clones with MiXCR and kept productive beta chains. Identical CDR3 protein sequences are pooled into one entry, listed with their most common genes and DNA. The sample table shows some 65,000 distinct CDR3 sequences, and 20% to 25% are seen once. The top ten clones comprise 2.3% of the sample. Sequences were obtained from CD4+ T cells from PBMCs. These receptor sequences come from a human donor with sarcoidosis (Löfgren's syndrome or another form), or a control subject (not recorded which).

This clonotype was recorded a few times. CDR3 in amino acids: CASTKGGIASTDTQYF. The DNA for the CDR3 is TGCGCCAGCACTAAGGGGGGGATCGCCTCGACAGATACGCAGTATTTT. The rearrangement joins TRBV5-1 to TRBJ2-3; the D gene is possibly TRBD2 (7 bases). Trimming shortened V by 6 bases and J by 3 bases, and 20 bases separated the two germline ends. The CDR3 loop spans 16 amino acids. CDR1 SGHRS and CDR2 YFSETQ come from the germline V gene.

Points on this clonotype: A much larger clone lies a single base off, so this may be a read error. The V gene is TRBV30, the J gene TRBJ2-3; 8 bases align to TRBD2. CDR1 is GTSNPN and CDR2 is SVGIG in the germline V gene (reference sequence). The V and J ends lost 2 bases and 8 bases, in that order; junction bases with no gene match: 18. This CDR3 region has 17 residues. The CDR3 sequence is CAWSPHLSGRRAGTQYF. The CDR3 DNA sequence: TGTGCCTGGAGTCCCCATCTCAGCGGGAGACGCGCAGGTACGCAGTATTTT.

This clonotype was seen only a few times. This chain uses TRBV19 with TRBJ1-5; 9 bases agree with TRBD1. The CDR3 totals 17 residues. V dropped 5 bases and J dropped 2; count of bases not matched to a gene: 10. Germline V lookup: CDR1 LNHDA, CDR2 SQIVND (reference sequence). The CDR3: CASSPRGTGRGNQPQHF. The CDR3 bases are TGTGCCAGTAGTCCCAGGGGGACAGGGAGAGGCAATCAGCCCCAGCATTTT.

The chain links TRBV28 to TRBJ2-1; 10 bases agree with TRBD1. From germline, CDR1 is MDHEN and CDR2 SYDVKM. Trimming at V came to 5 bases and at J to 8 bases, leaving 9 bases not matched to a gene. The length of the CDR3 is 15 residues. The CDR3 region is CASSRPGQGFDEQFF. The CDR3 DNA reads as TGTGCCAGCAGTCGTCCGGGACAGGGGTTCGATGAGCAGTTCTTC.

This clonotype was recorded many times. The chain couples TRBV24-1 to TRBJ2-2; D unclear. The CDR3 runs to 13 residues. Trimming cost V 3 bases and J 4 bases, with 5 bases left between them. CDR1 and CDR2 from the germline V gene are KGHDR and SFDVKD. The CDR3: CATSDLITGELFF. The DNA of the CDR3 is TGTGCCACCAGTGATCTGATCACCGGGGAGCTGTTTTTT.

This chain connects TRBV5-1 to TRBJ2-1, with 9 bases identical to TRBD2. V lost 0 bases to trimming and J lost 6 bases; unmatched junction nucleotides: 4. Germline CDR1 is SGHRS and CDR2 is YFSETQ. CDR3 length: 15 residues. CDR3 region: CASSLGGTSSNEQFF. CDR3 nucleotide sequence: TGCGCCAGCAGCTTGGGGGGGACTAGCAGCAATGAGCAGTTCTTC.

The CDR3 coding sequence is TGTGCCAGCAAGTACCGAGGGGAAGGTGGCAATCAGCCCCAGCATTTT. Residues: CASKYRGEGGNQPQHF. J is TRBJ1-5 and V is TRBV12-3 or TRBV12-4; possible D gene TRBD1, 5 bases. The CDR3 contains 16 residues. V was clipped by 7 bases and J by 2 bases, with 18 bases between them.

This clonotype is classed as medium-sized. This chain connects TRBV20-1 to TRBJ1-2; 10 bases match TRBD1. This CDR3 has 15 amino acids. Trimming at V came to 4 bases and at J to 3 bases, leaving 8 bases not matched to a gene. The V gene's germline CDR1 is DFQATT and CDR2 SNEGSKA (reference sequence). This CDR3 is CSATRTGGVDYGYTF. CDR3 nucleotide sequence: TGCAGTGCTACTCGGACAGGGGGAGTGGACTATGGCTACACCTTC.

As to this clonotype: This may stem from a read error, because a much larger clone lies one nucleotide away. The gene calls are TRBV6-1 and TRBJ1-3; D unresolved. There are 15 residues in the CDR3. Germline CDR1 is MNHNS and CDR2 is SASEGT. CDR3 sequence reads: CASSEGSTPGSTIYF. DNA for the CDR3: TGTGCCAGCAGTGAAGGGTCCACTCCTGGAAGCACCATATATTTT.

Concerning this clonotype itself: One base away lies a much larger clone, so this may be a sequencing read error. The chain uses TRBV2 and TRBJ1-4; D is uncertain. Germline V gene sequence: CDR1 SNHLY, CDR2 FYNNEI. This CDR3 is built from 13 residues. CDR3 sequence (DNA): TGTGCCATCTCCGACAAGGGTGGTGAAGAACTGTTTTTT. Amino acids: CAISDKGGEELFF.

This clonotype was counted many times. The chain combines TRBV6-6 with TRBJ1-3; weak D call: TRBD1 (6 bases). The CDR3 loop spans 18 amino acids. The V end was cut by 0 bases, the J end by 0 bases, with 15 bases between. The germline V gene encodes CDR1 MNHNY and CDR2 SVGAGI (reference sequence). CDR3 loop: CASSYSRGGSLSGNTIYF. CDR3 bases: TGTGCCAGCAGTTACTCGAGGGGGGGTAGCCTCTCTGGAAACACCATATATTTT.

This clonotype was observed at least ten times. This chain links TRBV6-1 with TRBJ1-5, with D maybe TRBD1 (6 bases). V lost 5 bases, J lost 7 bases, and 18 bases lay in between. This CDR3 region has 15 residues. CDR1 MNHNS and CDR2 SASEGT come from the germline V gene. CDR3 residues: CASSPYRQDTQPQHF. The CDR3 region has the DNA TGTGCCAGCAGTCCGTACCGACAGGATACGCAGCCCCAGCATTTT.

This clonotype has a count of ten or more. The gene calls are TRBV6-6 and TRBJ2-7; D gene uncertain. Trimming removed 0 bases at V and 5 bases at J, with 17 bases between. The germline gives CDR1 MNHNY, CDR2 SVGAGI (reference sequence). This CDR3 has 16 amino acids. CDR3 nucleotide sequence: TGTGCCAGCAGTTACTCTTTCTCCACCTTCCTCCACGAGCAGTACTTC. Amino acid sequence: CASSYSFSTFLHEQYF.

This clonotype was detected once. The chain joins TRBV3-1 to TRBJ1-1; D gene unclear. Germline V CDR1 and CDR2: LGHDT, YNNKEL (reference sequence). With 1 base removed from V and 11 bases from J, the gap between germline ends came to 14 bases. The length of the CDR3 is 13 residues. The DNA for the CDR3 is TGTGCCAGCAGCCAAGGTAGAGCCGCCCAGGCTTTCTTT. Its translation: CASSQGRAAQAFF.

This clonotype was detected many times. The chain carries TRBV6-1 and TRBJ2-1; 9 bases are a match to TRBD2. CDR3 length: 16 residues. The V segment lost 5 bases and the J segment 10 bases; nucleotides outside the gene matches: 15. Germline CDR1 MNHNS, CDR2 SASEGT. DNA of the CDR3: TGTGCCAGCAGTCTCGGTAATCGCGGGAGGGCCGGAGAGCAGTTCTTC. Its protein product is CASSLGNRGRAGEQFF.

This clonotype was seen only a few times. This chain connects TRBV12-3 or TRBV12-4 to TRBJ2-3; 8 bases are a match to TRBD1. This CDR3 region has 14 residues. Trimming cost V 7 bases and J 1 base; bases outside gene matches: 4. This CDR3 reads CASNDRGGTDTQYF. The CDR3 region has the DNA TGTGCCAGCAACGACAGGGGAGGCACAGATACGCAGTATTTT.

This clonotype was counted between two and nine times. This chain joins TRBV7-2 and TRBJ2-7, with D tentatively TRBD1 (5 bases). CDR1 is SGHTA, CDR2 FQGNSA, per germline. V dropped 3 bases and J dropped 4 bases, with 16 bases sitting between them. The CDR3 is made up of 15 amino acids. In DNA, the CDR3 is TGTGCCAGCAGCTTGGGGCTAGGACCCTCGTACGAGCAGTACTTC. Residues: CASSLGLGPSYEQYF.

The V gene is TRBV29-1, the J gene TRBJ2-5, with a possible D match to TRBD2 (6 bases). Trimming left V 7 bases short and J 5 bases short, with 11 bases between. This CDR3 region has 11 residues. The germline V gene has CDR1 SQVTM and CDR2 ANQGSEA. CDR3 bases: TGCAGCGGGGGACTGGCGGAGACCCAGTACTTC. It encodes CSGGLAETQYF.

The chain joins TRBV18 to TRBJ1-4, with D hard to call. There are 13 residues in the CDR3. The V end lost 3 bases, the J end lost 4 bases, and 6 bases lay between the germline ends. From germline, CDR1 is KGHSH and CDR2 LQKENI. The DNA of the CDR3 is TGTGCCAGCTCACCTACTGGTAATGAAAAACTGTTTTTT. It specifies CASSPTGNEKLFF. The full variable domain, completed using reference TRBV18 and TRBJ1-4, is NAGVMQNPRHLVRRRGQEARLRCSPMKGHSHVYWYRQLPEEGLKFMVYLQKENIIDESGMPKERFSAEFPKEGPSILRIQQVVRGDSAAYFCASSPTGNEKLFFGSGTQLSVL.

The V call is TRBV7-8, the J call TRBJ2-1; a possible D gene is TRBD1 (5 bases). Germline V gene lookup returns CDR1 SGHVS and CDR2 FQNEAQ. Trimming removed 2 bases from V and 7 bases from J, with 15 bases in between. This CDR3 contains 15 residues. The CDR3 coding sequence is TGTGCCAGCAGCTTATTTGGGGCCACCGGGAATGAGCAGTTCTTC. Its translation is CASSLFGATGNEQFF. Drawing the rest from reference TRBV7-8 and TRBJ2-1, the complete variable domain is GAGVSQSPRYKVAKRGQDVALRCDPISGHVSLFWYQQALGQGPEFLTYFQNEAQLDKSGLPSDRFFAERPEGSVSTLKIQRTQQEDSAVYLCASSLFGATGNEQFFGPGTRLTVL.

This clonotype has a count of ten or more. This chain joins TRBV28 and TRBJ1-2; a possible D gene is TRBD1 (5 bases). V was clipped by 7 bases and J by 2 bases, with 11 bases between them. Germline loops: CDR1 MDHEN, CDR2 SYDVKM. The CDR3 runs 13 residues. CDR3 nucleotide sequence: TGTGCCAGCACTCAGACAGTCAACTATGGCTACACCTTC. Translating gives CASTQTVNYGYTF.

On this clonotype itself: A read error may account for a junction end that differs from germline. The rearrangement uses TRBV5-1 and TRBJ1-1; D unresolved. This CDR3 region has 15 residues. CDR1 is SGHRS and CDR2 is YFSETQ in the germline V gene. The CDR3 reads CASSLEGGSNTEASF. CDR3 nucleotides: TGCGCCAGCAGCTTGGAGGGAGGGTCGAACACTGAAGCTTCCTTT.

This clonotype was seen ten or more times. The chain joins TRBV7-2 to TRBJ2-5, with D possibly being TRBD1 (6 bases). CDR1 and CDR2 (germline): SGHTA, FQGNSA. The V and J ends lost 5 bases and 2 bases respectively, with 9 bases between them. The CDR3 has 13 residues. In DNA, the CDR3 is TGTGCCAGCAGCGCCGGACAGCAAGAGACCCAGTACTTC. This codes for CASSAGQQETQYF.

This clonotype was recorded at least ten times. The chain uses TRBV28 and TRBJ2-7; TRBD1 might be the D (6 bases). CDR1 and CDR2 from the germline V gene are MDHEN and SYDVKM. This CDR3 region has 14 residues. Trimming pared 4 bases from V and 2 bases from J, leaving 12 bases between. CDR3 sequence (DNA): TGTGCCAGCAGTTCGCCGACAGGAGCCTACGAGCAGTACGTC. Protein sequence: CASSSPTGAYEQYV.

This clonotype was picked up a small number of times. The chain joins TRBV29-1 to TRBJ2-7; no clear D. Trimming shortened V by 6 bases and J by 0 bases, and 15 bases separated the two germline ends. In germline, CDR1 is SQVTM, CDR2 ANQGSEA. The CDR3 has 14 amino acids. The CDR3 is CSVLTPWSSYEQYF. For the CDR3, the DNA is TGCAGCGTCCTCACCCCCTGGAGCTCCTACGAGCAGTACTTC.

Notes on this clonotype: A much larger clone lies one base from this, so it may be a read error. The rearrangement joins TRBV14 to TRBJ2-2; possible D gene TRBD2, 5 bases. The germline CDR1 and CDR2 sequences are SGHDN and FVKESK. This CDR3 comprises 14 residues. DNA of the CDR3: TGTGCCAGCAGCCAAGATTTACCGCCCGGGGAGCTGGTTTTT. Translated, it gives CASSQDLPPGELVF.